This T cell receptor beta chain stems from a study of vaccination effects on CD4 cells after COVID-19. Study as a whole: Post-vaccine sampling occurred a median 72 days after the second dose.

As concerns this clone: No antigen is known for it.

Study outcomes and limitations: The study enrolled few convalescent patients and sampled no early post-infection timepoints.

Antigen-specific CD4+ T cells were expanded (with viral peptide pools) by the ViraFEST assay ahead of sequencing. Cells that had been cultured for approximately eleven days were the source of isolated CD4+ T cells. Each participant was given two doses of one vaccine (BNT162b2 or mRNA-1273). Nucleocapsid antibodies were negative in the vaccine recipients, who had never had SARS-CoV-2 infection. Half-medium changes using IL-2 medium occurred on days 3 and 7. Libraries were prepared by immunoSEQ multiplex PCR; TCRdb keeps only in-frame clonotypes and omits some of them. Found here are some 29,000 clones, approximately 60% of them singletons; the top ten hold approximately 8.7%. This clonotype was sampled from a human donor who received a COVID-19 vaccine. The sequencing here drew on CD4+ T cells from PBMCs cultured with SARS-CoV-2 spike peptides, taken after COVID-19 vaccination.

The CDR3 sequence is CSVAMDTGVSGYTF. CDR3 sequence (DNA): TGCAGCGTTGCTATGGACACCGGGGTGAGTGGCTACACCTTC. This chain joins TRBV29-1 and TRBJ1-2; maybe TRBD1 (5 bases). CDR3 length: 14 amino acids. V was cut by 4 bases and J by 7 bases, with 19 bases left in between. The germline V gene encodes CDR1 SQVTM and CDR2 ANQGSEA.